Listed below are T cell receptor beta chains from one sample, sequenced in a study of CD8 T cells in ankylosing spondylitis. TCRdb independently ran MiXCR on the 5' RACE reads; one entry per CDR3 protein. This sample has roughly 150,000 distinct CDR3 sequences, with roughly 31% found just once. Sequencing input: synovial fluid, either unsorted or a sorted T cell fraction (not recorded which). These TCRs come from a male donor with ankylosing spondylitis. CDR3s include the opening cysteine and the closing phenylalanine or tryptophan. Each record gives: clone size, D gene, J gene, V gene, CDR3 protein, CDR3 DNA. The D gene is left open where the match is weak. Not every row has a clone size; where given, it reads once, few, many or a size class.

-	-	TRBJ2-1	TRBV20-1	CSALGGGAYNEQFF	TGCAGTGCTCTCGGCGGGGGCGCCTACAATGAGCAATTCTTC
-	TRBD2	TRBJ2-3	TRBV11-2	CASSLASGRDIDTQYF	TGTGCCAGCAGCTTAGCTAGCGGGAGGGATATAGATACGCAGTATTTT
-	-	TRBJ1-3	TRBV10-3	CAISDPPPGGESSGNTIYF	TGTGCCATCAGTGATCCCCCTCCGGGTGGCGAGTCCTCTGGAAACACCATATATTTT
-	TRBD1	TRBJ2-3	TRBV2	CASSSRDRMSTDTQYF	TGTGCCAGCAGTTCCCGGGACAGAATGAGCACAGATACGCAGTATTTT
-	-	TRBJ1-2	TRBV10-2	CASSEETAINYGYTF	TGCGCCAGCAGTGAGGAGACCGCCATTAACTATGGCTACACCTTC
-	-	TRBJ2-7	TRBV4-2	CASSGRKGWDEQYF	TGTGCCAGCAGCGGACGAAAGGGCTGGGACGAGCAGTACTTC
few	TRBD2	TRBJ2-5	TRBV9	CASSVILAGRETQYF	TGTGCCAGCAGCGTGATCCTAGCGGGCAGGGAGACCCAGTACTTC
-	TRBD2	TRBJ2-1	TRBV12-3/TRBV12-4	CASTAGGSYNEQFF	TGTGCCAGCACCGCGGGGGGTTCCTACAATGAGCAGTTCTTC
many	TRBD1	TRBJ2-7	TRBV28	CASSQGWGRGISYEQYF	TGTGCCAGCAGCCAAGGCTGGGGCAGGGGGATCTCCTACGAGCAGTACTTC
-	TRBD1	TRBJ1-2	TRBV11-2	CASSSSSQTGYYGYTF	TGTGCCAGCAGCTCCTCGAGTCAGACAGGGTACTATGGCTACACCTTC
few	-	TRBJ2-2	TRBV29-1	CSVGWAARGNTGELFF	TGCAGCGTTGGGTGGGCGGCCAGGGGCAACACCGGGGAGCTGTTTTTT
few	TRBD2	TRBJ2-3	TRBV20-1	CSALAAGTDTQYF	TGCAGTGCCCTAGCGGCGGGGACAGATACGCAGTATTTT
once	TRBD1	TRBJ1-5	TRBV12-3/TRBV12-4	CASSFQGGANQPQHF	TGTGCCAGCAGTTTTCAGGGGGGCGCGAATCAGCCCCAGCATTTT
-	-	TRBJ1-2	TRBV12-3/TRBV12-4	CASSHPPGWYGYTF	TGTGCCAGCAGCCACCCACCCGGGTGGTATGGCTACACCTTC
-	TRBD2	TRBJ2-1	TRBV30	CAWSARGGRYNEQFF	TGTGCCTGGAGTGCCCGGGGGGGCCGGTACAATGAGCAGTTCTTC
few	TRBD1	TRBJ2-1	TRBV24-1	CATSDQGQGSYNEQFF	TGTGCCACCAGTGATCAAGGACAGGGCTCCTACAATGAGCAGTTCTTC
-	-	TRBJ1-6	TRBV30	CAWSVRPAGYNSPLHF	TGTGCCTGGAGTGTAAGACCGGCAGGATATAATTCACCCCTCCACTTT
-	-	TRBJ2-1	TRBV29-1	CSVEGDISYNEQFF	TGCAGCGTTGAGGGGGACATTTCCTACAATGAGCAGTTCTTC
-	TRBD1	TRBJ2-1	TRBV14	CASSQTGQGFF	TGTGCCAGCAGCCAAACCGGACAGGGATTCTTC
few	TRBD2	TRBJ2-1	TRBV14	CASNPGGPYNEQFF	TGTGCCAGCAATCCGGGGGGTCCCTACAATGAGCAGTTCTTC
few	-	TRBJ2-3	TRBV20-1	CSAILVGSTDTQYF	TGCAGTGCTATTTTGGTGGGGAGCACAGATACGCAGTATTTT
-	-	TRBJ2-1	TRBV20-1	CSAPRAGSVGEQFF	TGCAGTGCTCCTAGGGCCGGGAGTGTTGGAGAGCAGTTCTTC
few	TRBD2	TRBJ2-1	TRBV6-2/TRBV6-3	CASRTSGRWVNEQFF	TGTGCCAGCAGGACTAGCGGGAGATGGGTCAATGAGCAGTTCTTC
-	-	TRBJ2-7	TRBV27	CASSYLGPYEQYF	TGTGCCAGCAGTTATCTCGGACCCTACGAGCAGTACTTC
-	-	TRBJ2-1	TRBV6-1	CASSATFNNEQFF	TGTGCCAGCAGTGCGACTTTCAACAATGAGCAGTTCTTC
-	-	TRBJ1-6	TRBV10-3	CAIRSADNSPLHF	TGTGCCATCAGGTCGGCAGATAATTCACCCCTCCACTTT
many	-	TRBJ1-1	TRBV12-3/TRBV12-4	CASSWGHNTEAFF	TGTGCCAGCAGTTGGGGACACAACACTGAAGCTTTCTTT
-	TRBD1	TRBJ2-7	TRBV14	CASSQLGQAYYEQYF	TGTGCCAGCAGCCAATTGGGACAGGCCTACTACGAGCAGTACTTC
-	-	TRBJ1-1	TRBV5-1	CASSLAGSSGWNTEAFF	TGCGCCAGCAGCTTGGCCGGTAGCAGCGGGTGGAACACTGAAGCTTTCTTT
-	TRBD1	TRBJ1-2	TRBV6-1	CASSRQGSPDSGYTF	TGTGCCAGCAGCAGACAGGGGAGTCCGGATAGTGGCTACACCTTC
-	-	TRBJ1-5	TRBV28	CASSSGEILNQPQHF	TGTGCCAGCAGCTCAGGAGAGATCCTAAATCAGCCCCAGCATTTT
-	-	TRBJ1-5	TRBV5-5	CASSYGAGANDQPQHF	TGTGCCAGCAGCTACGGGGCAGGGGCCAATGATCAGCCCCAGCATTTT
many	-	TRBJ2-7	TRBV6-2/TRBV6-3	CASSDQGSYEQYF	TGTGCCAGCAGCGATCAGGGCTCCTACGAGCAGTACTTC
medium-sized	TRBD1	TRBJ2-5	TRBV10-3	CAISESWTGQETQYF	TGTGCCATCAGTGAGTCCTGGACAGGACAAGAGACCCAGTACTTC
few	-	TRBJ2-3	TRBV20-1	CSEAASVGTDTQYF	TGCAGTGAAGCGGCTAGCGTTGGCACAGATACGCAGTATTTT
-	-	TRBJ2-4	TRBV12-3/TRBV12-4	CASSLALTVLGDIQYF	TGTGCCAGCAGTTTAGCACTGACAGTTCTCGGGGACATTCAGTACTTC
few	-	TRBJ1-6	TRBV3-1	CASSPGSTNSPLHF	TGTGCCAGCAGCCCGGGATCGACTAATTCACCCCTCCACTTT
few	TRBD2	TRBJ2-2	TRBV4-2	CASSQEAGVSSGELFF	TGTGCCAGCAGCCAAGAGGCGGGAGTGTCTAGCGGGGAGCTGTTTTTT
-	TRBD2	TRBJ2-3	TRBV6-1	CASSRTSGGDTQYF	TGTGCCAGCAGTCGGACTAGCGGGGGAGATACGCAGTATTTT
-	TRBD2	TRBJ2-1	TRBV7-9	CASSRTSGPYNEQFF	TGTGCCAGCAGCCGGACTAGCGGGCCATACAATGAGCAGTTCTTC
many	-	TRBJ2-7	TRBV3-1	CASSQDPHYEQYF	TGTGCCAGCAGCCAAGACCCCCACTACGAGCAGTACTTC
few	-	TRBJ2-7	TRBV6-5	CASSYQTQSYEQYF	TGTGCCAGCAGTTACCAAACACAGTCCTACGAGCAGTACTTC
few	-	TRBJ2-3	TRBV30	CAWSVKVIGRVIDTQYF	TGTGCCTGGAGTGTAAAGGTTATCGGCAGGGTGATAGATACGCAGTATTTT
many	-	TRBJ2-1	TRBV12-3/TRBV12-4	CASSLTASGNEQFF	TGTGCCAGCAGTTTAACGGCCTCGGGTAATGAGCAGTTCTTC
-	-	TRBJ1-6	TRBV10-3	CAISGDGGYNSPLHF	TGTGCCATCAGTGGGGACGGTGGATATAATTCACCCCTCCACTTT
-	-	TRBJ1-5	TRBV18	CASSREGLPQHF	TGTGCCAGCTCACGCGAAGGGTTGCCCCAGCATTTT
few	TRBD1	TRBJ2-1	TRBV5-1	CASSQGQFNNEQFF	TGCGCCAGCAGCCAGGGACAGTTTAACAATGAGCAGTTCTTC
-	TRBD1	TRBJ1-2	TRBV3-1	CASSQAATGVGYTF	TGTGCCAGCAGCCAAGCAGCAACAGGGGTGGGCTACACCTTC
few	-	TRBJ1-2	TRBV7-9	CASSLVVLTDYGYTF	TGTGCCAGCAGCTTAGTGGTCCTCACGGACTATGGCTACACCTTC
-	-	TRBJ2-7	TRBV20-1	CTTSNSYEQYF	TGCACAACGTCCAACTCCTACGAGCAGTACTTC
-	-	TRBJ1-5	TRBV6-2/TRBV6-3	CASSLFGLGQPQHF	TGTGCCAGCAGTTTGTTTGGGCTGGGGCAGCCCCAGCATTTT
few	TRBD1	TRBJ2-1	TRBV29-1	CSVLGQGVDNEQFF	TGCAGCGTGCTAGGACAGGGAGTCGACAATGAGCAGTTCTTC
-	-	TRBJ2-5	TRBV9	CASSVAPGGNQETQYF	TGTGCCAGCAGCGTAGCCCCAGGGGGGAACCAAGAGACCCAGTACTTC
-	-	TRBJ2-5	TRBV20-1	CSARASRGRQETQYF	TGCAGTGCTAGAGCCTCTCGAGGGAGGCAAGAGACCCAGTACTTC
many	-	TRBJ1-1	TRBV7-9	CASSPPGRTEAFF	TGTGCCAGCAGCCCCCCAGGTCGCACTGAAGCTTTCTTT
-	-	TRBJ2-7	TRBV5-1	CASSNDKPPYEQYF	TGCGCCAGCAGCAACGACAAACCTCCCTACGAGCAGTACTTC
-	-	TRBJ1-5	TRBV2	CASRGGTGSNQPQHF	TGTGCCAGCAGGGGCGGGACCGGTAGCAATCAGCCCCAGCATTTT
-	-	TRBJ1-1	TRBV28	CASSSPSYLNTEAFF	TGTGCCAGCAGTTCGCCATCCTATTTGAACACTGAAGCTTTCTTT
-	TRBD1	TRBJ2-3	TRBV6-1	CASNRQGTDTQYF	TGTGCCAGCAACCGACAGGGAACAGATACGCAGTATTTT